This T cell receptor (beta chain) is from a study of response to subunit inactivated influenza vaccine (dated by TCRdb to 2016 to 2019). A note on the overall study: To follow how T cells responded to a trivalent subunit inactivated influenza vaccine, the researchers relied on deep quantitative profiling of the T cell receptor repertoire. General findings and caveats noted by the study authors: The authors suggested that each seasonal influenza vaccination may recruit only a limited number of new T cells.

Preparation of the library involved RT-PCR. The instrument was an Illumina HiSeq 2500. TCRdb reran the public reads through fastp at Q25 and MiXCR, keeping productive beta chains. Each record represents a unique CDR3 protein, reported with the most common genes and DNA among its rows. The sample yields 500,000 to 600,000 distinct CDR3 sequences; 16% were counted once. The ten largest clonotypes hold approximately 3% of the sample. About this clonotype: Its antigen is currently not known. One base away there is no much larger clone; base qualities are not given.

The germline V gene gives CDR1 as MDHEN and CDR2 as SYDVKM. The junction shows trimming of 2 bases on V and 6 bases on J, plus 11 bases between the germline ends. Reading from cysteine to phenylalanine, the CDR3 counts 14 amino acids. Kept here is only the CDR3 DNA, which spans 42 bases and is read in frame from base 1. The chain is assembled from TRBV28 and TRBJ1-5; D gene: possibly TRBD1, on 6 matching bases. The source of this sequence is a man aged 50 to 75 who received an inactivated influenza vaccine. Donor details come from another sample of the same person, matched by shared clones. The material sequenced was CD4+ T cells sorted from PBMCs, taken around 2 years after vaccination. The CDR3 amino acid sequence is: CASSLGQFFQPQHF. The DNA is as follows: TGTGCCAGCAGTTTAGGACAGTTCTTTCAGCCCCAGCATTTT.